The 12 T cell receptor beta chains presented below share a single source sample, sequenced in a study of T-cell memory formation after mild COVID-19. TCRdb reanalysed the 5' RACE reads using MiXCR and keeps one entry per CDR3 protein. This sample has approximately 400,000 distinct CDR3 sequences, with roughly 18% found just once. Material: PBMCs or a T cell subset sorted from them (not recorded which). The source is a young man who had mild COVID-19 (a few samples of this study predate the infection). Cell type and time point are not known.

The chain recombines TRBV18 with TRBJ2-6; D is uncertain. The CDR3 length is 14 residues. Trimming stripped 6 bases from V and 1 base from J, with 7 bases between. Germline-derived CDR1 and CDR2 are KGHSH and LQKENI. The DNA for the CDR3 is TGTGCCAGCTCTCAACCTTCTGGGGCCAACGTCCTGACTTTC. It yields the protein CASSQPSGANVLTF.

This clonotype was seen more than once but under ten times. The chain is built from TRBV5-4 and TRBJ2-1; no clear D. The V gene lost 0 bases and the J gene lost 6 bases, with 7 bases spanning the gap. From germline, CDR1 is SGHNT and CDR2 YYREEE (reference sequence). The CDR3 loop spans 13 amino acids. For the CDR3, the DNA is TGTGCCAGCAGCTTGGCCGTATCCAATGAGCAGTTCTTC. Protein product: CASSLAVSNEQFF.

J is TRBJ1-6 and V is TRBV5-1, with 9 bases fitting TRBD1. V shed 3 bases and J 4 bases; nucleotides not matched to a gene: 5. In germline, CDR1 is SGHRS, CDR2 YFSETQ. This CDR3 has 16 residues. CDR3 residues: CASSSADRGYNSPLHF. In DNA, the CDR3 is TGCGCCAGCAGCTCTGCGGACAGGGGATATAATTCACCCCTCCACTTT.

This clonotype was observed a few times. The chain couples TRBV20-1 to TRBJ2-3, with D possibly matching TRBD2 (6 bases). The length of the CDR3 is 15 residues. Per the germline V gene, CDR1 is DFQATT and CDR2 is SNEGSKA (reference sequence). With 1 base removed from V and 2 bases from J, the gap between germline ends came to 13 bases. The CDR3 here is CSARVGSGYTDTQYF. For the CDR3, the DNA is TGCAGTGCTAGAGTAGGTAGCGGATACACAGATACGCAGTATTTT.

The chain carries TRBV7-8 and TRBJ1-2; D not resolved. CDR1 is SGHVS, CDR2 FQNEAQ, per germline. The CDR3 runs 13 residues. The V end was cut by 1 base, the J end by 8 bases, with 11 bases between. Here the CDR3 DNA reads TGTGCCAGCAGCTTAGGGATCCGTTGGGGCTACACCTTC. Amino acids: CASSLGIRWGYTF.

This clonotype was detected only a few times. This chain joins TRBV5-1 and TRBJ2-2; D is possibly TRBD2 (5 bases). Germline V gene lookup returns CDR1 SGHRS and CDR2 YFSETQ. V lost 3 bases, J lost 4 bases, and 13 bases lay in between. There are 15 residues in the CDR3. CDR3 in amino acids: CASSSFSGSTGELFF. CDR3 nucleotide sequence: TGCGCCAGCAGCTCCTTTTCGGGGAGCACCGGGGAGCTGTTTTTT.

This clonotype was picked up a small number of times. The rearrangement joins TRBV6-2 or TRBV6-3 to TRBJ2-7; the match to TRBD2 covers 7 bases. Looked up from germline, CDR1 is MNHEY and CDR2 is SVGEGT. The CDR3 is 12 amino acids. The V gene end was trimmed by 8 bases and the J gene end by 6 bases; junction bases not matched to a gene: 7. The CDR3 coding sequence is TGTGCCAGCGCACCGACGGGGGGCGAGCAGTACTTC. Protein: CASAPTGGEQYF.

This clonotype has only a few counts. This chain uses TRBV27 with TRBJ2-5; the D is unclear. The germline CDR1 and CDR2 sequences are MNHEY and SMNVEV (reference sequence). Trimming took 3 bases from V and 7 from J, leaving 12 bases between them. This CDR3 has 13 amino acids. In nucleotides, the CDR3 is TGTGCCAGCAGTTTGGCCAGCTCGGGGACCCAGTACTTC. Its translation is CASSLASSGTQYF.

This clonotype was recorded at least ten times. This rearrangement joins TRBV18 to TRBJ2-2; 7 positions agree with TRBD1. The CDR3 is 14 residues long. V shed 6 bases, J shed 3 bases, and the junction held 4 bases outside the gene matches. CDR1 and CDR2 from the germline V gene are KGHSH and LQKENI. CDR3 DNA sequence: TGTGCCAGCTCGCAAGGGACAGACACCGGGGAGCTGTTTTTT. Encoded protein: CASSQGTDTGELFF.

V and J are TRBV5-1 and TRBJ2-2, with D unclear. V lost 3 bases to trimming and J lost 5 bases, with 11 bases between them. The CDR3 length is 14 residues. In germline, CDR1 is SGHRS, CDR2 YFSETQ. This CDR3 reads CASSSMWGTGELFF. The CDR3 DNA reads TGCGCCAGCAGCTCCATGTGGGGAACCGGGGAGCTGTTTTTT. The entire variable domain, with the rest obtained from reference TRBV5-1 and TRBJ2-2, is as follows: KAGVTQTPRYLIKTRGQQVTLSCSPISGHRSVSWYQQTPGQGLQFLFEYFSETQRNKGNFPGRFSGRQFSNSRSEMNVSTLELGDSALYLCASSSMWGTGELFFGEGSRLTVL.

Only a few counts were recorded for this clonotype. V is TRBV6-2 or TRBV6-3 and J is TRBJ2-2; D possibly matches TRBD1 or TRBD2 (5 bases each). Germline CDR1 is MNHEY and CDR2 is SVGEGT. V dropped 8 bases and J dropped 1 base, with 11 bases sitting between them. The CDR3 totals 14 residues. The CDR3 reads CASARDVNTGELFF. For the CDR3, the DNA is TGTGCCAGCGCCCGGGACGTGAACACCGGGGAGCTGTTTTTT.

This rearrangement joins TRBV4-1 to TRBJ2-1; 10 bases line up with TRBD2. The V gene's germline CDR1 is MGHRA and CDR2 YSYEKL. Unmatched junction bases numbered 4, after V lost 1 base and J lost 7 bases. The CDR3 has 15 amino acids. DNA for the CDR3: TGCGCCAGCAGCCAAGGGGTTAGCGGGGGGAATGAGCAGTTCTTC. It encodes CASSQGVSGGNEQFF.